This T cell receptor (beta chain) originates from a study of cytomegalovirus exposure and HLA in healthy donors. Study-wide findings and caveats: High sensitivity and specificity were reportedly achieved when the classifier diagnosed cytomegalovirus status. Rarity held for most TCR sequences, but there were some public TCRs that occurred in many donors.

This CDR3 has 13 amino acids. Per germline, CDR1 SNHLY and CDR2 FYNNEI. The V end lost 8 bases, the J end lost 3 bases, and 13 bases lay between the germline ends. Sequencing was performed with immunoSEQ multiplex PCR; in TCRdb, only in-frame clones are kept and a portion is missing. Of about 140,000 clones listed, roughly 88% are singletons. This clone was counted once. Its target is unknown. V and J are TRBV2 and TRBJ1-2; D uncertain. Sequences were obtained from PBMCs. The receptor was derived from a woman in her late teens or twenties in good health and CMV-seropositive. CDR3: CASVEVGDYGYTF. The CDR3 nucleotides read TGTGCCAGCGTCGAGGTGGGAGACTATGGCTACACCTTC. Variable domain in full (rest from reference TRBV2 and TRBJ1-2): EPEVTQTPSHQVTQMGQEVILRCVPISNHLYFYWYRQILGQKVEFLVSFYNNEISEKSEIFDDQFSVERPDGSNFTLKIRSTKLEDSAMYFCASVEVGDYGYTFGSGTRLTVV.